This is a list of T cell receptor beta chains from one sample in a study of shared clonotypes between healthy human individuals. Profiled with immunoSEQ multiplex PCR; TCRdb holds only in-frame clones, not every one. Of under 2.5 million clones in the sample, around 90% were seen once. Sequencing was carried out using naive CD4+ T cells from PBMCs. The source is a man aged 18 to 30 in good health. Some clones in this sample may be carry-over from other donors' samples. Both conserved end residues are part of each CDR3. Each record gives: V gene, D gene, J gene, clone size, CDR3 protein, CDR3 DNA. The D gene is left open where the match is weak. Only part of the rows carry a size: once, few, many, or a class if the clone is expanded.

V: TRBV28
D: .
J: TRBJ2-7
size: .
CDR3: CASSFGRSYEQYF
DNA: TGTGCCAGCAGTTTTGGGAGGTCCTACGAGCAGTACTTC

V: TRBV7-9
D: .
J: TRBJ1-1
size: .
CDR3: CASSSRGNTEAFF
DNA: TGTGCCAGCAGCTCTCGGGGAAACACTGAAGCTTTCTTT

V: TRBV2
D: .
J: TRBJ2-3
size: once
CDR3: CASSDIGITDTQYF
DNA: TGTGCCAGCAGTGATATCGGAATCACAGATACGCAGTATTTT

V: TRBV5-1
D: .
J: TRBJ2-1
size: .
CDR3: CASSFPQYNEQFF
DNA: TGCGCCAGCAGCTTTCCACAGTACAATGAGCAGTTCTTC

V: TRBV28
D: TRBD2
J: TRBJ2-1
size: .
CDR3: CASSLLAGTRNEQFF
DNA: TGTGCCAGCAGCTTGCTAGCGGGAACGAGGAATGAGCAGTTCTTC

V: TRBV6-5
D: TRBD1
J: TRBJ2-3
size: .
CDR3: CASSYSRGQDTQYF
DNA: TGTGCCAGCAGTTACTCTAGGGGGCAAGATACGCAGTATTTT

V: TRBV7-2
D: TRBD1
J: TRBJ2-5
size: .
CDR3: CASSLDQGDRAQYF
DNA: TGTGCCAGCAGCTTGGATCAGGGGGATAGGGCCCAGTACTTC

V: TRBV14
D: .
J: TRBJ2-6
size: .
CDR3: CASGGAGANVLTF
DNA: TGTGCCAGCGGAGGGGCGGGGGCCAACGTCCTGACTTTC

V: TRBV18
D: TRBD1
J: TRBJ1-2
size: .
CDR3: CASSRDRLRYGYTF
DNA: TGTGCCAGCTCACGGGACAGGTTAAGATATGGCTACACCTTC

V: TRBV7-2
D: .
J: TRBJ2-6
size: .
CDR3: CASSLVEGSGANVLTF
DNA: TGTGCCAGCAGCTTAGTAGAGGGCTCTGGGGCCAACGTCCTGACTTTC

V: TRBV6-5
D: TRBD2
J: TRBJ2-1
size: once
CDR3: CASSYSLGLNKQFF
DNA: TGTGCCAGCAGTTACTCTTTGGGACTAAATAAGCAGTTCTTC

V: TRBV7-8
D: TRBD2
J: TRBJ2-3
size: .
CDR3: CASSPGTSLTDTQYF
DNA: TGTGCCAGCAGCCCCGGGACTAGCCTCACAGATACGCAGTATTTT

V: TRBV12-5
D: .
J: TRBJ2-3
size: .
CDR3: CASGLVGTDTQYF
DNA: TGTGCTAGTGGTTTGGTTGGAACAGATACGCAGTATTTT

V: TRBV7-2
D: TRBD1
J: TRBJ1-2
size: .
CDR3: CASSIRQGDGYTF
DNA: TGTGCCAGCAGCATAAGACAGGGGGACGGCTACACCTTC

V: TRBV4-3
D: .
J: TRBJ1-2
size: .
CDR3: CASSQARGHPELIGYTF
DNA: TGCGCCAGCAGCCAAGCTAGGGGACACCCAGAACTGATCGGCTACACCTTC

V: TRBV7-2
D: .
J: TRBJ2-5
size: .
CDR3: CASSLARAPETQYF
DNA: TGTGCCAGCAGCTTAGCTCGAGCCCCAGAGACCCAGTACTTC